Following are 25 T cell receptor beta chains from one sample sequenced in a study of T cells in Graves' hyperthyroidism and ophthalmopathy (dated by TCRdb to about 2019). The library came from multiplex PCR. TCRdb records Illumina HiSeq 2000 as the sequencer. Amplification of TCR beta CDR3 regions was carried out from RNA transcripts. For the first round of RT-PCR on the TCR CDR3, the HTBI primer set was used together with the Qiagen OneStep RT-PCR kit. Starting from the raw public reads, TCRdb applied fastp trimming at Q25, assembled clones with MiXCR and retained in-frame beta chains. Rows merge per CDR3 protein into single entries with the most common DNA and genes. For this sample the table gives more than 500,000 distinct CDR3 sequences, of which about 17% were detected only once. 3% to 4.5% of the sample is taken by the ten largest. The sequencing input was blood. These receptor sequences come from a woman under 40 with Graves' hyperthyroidism.

This clonotype came up a few times. This chain connects TRBV27 to TRBJ1-2; TRBD1 agrees at 8 bases. The CDR3 runs 14 residues. Germline CDR1 MNHEY, CDR2 SMNVEV (reference sequence). Trimming cost V 5 bases and J 4 bases; bases outside gene matches: 6. In DNA, the CDR3 is TGTGCCAGCAGTCAGACAGGGGTTATCTATGGCTACACCTTC. Its protein product is CASSQTGVIYGYTF.

This clonotype was detected only a few times. V is TRBV10-1 and J is TRBJ2-7; 8 bases are a match to TRBD2. The trim removed 5 bases at V and 7 bases at J, leaving 7 bases unmatched. Germline CDR1 reads WNHNN; CDR2 reads SYGVQD (reference sequence). The CDR3 contains 13 residues. The CDR3 sequence: CASSTWAGGEQYF. The DNA of the CDR3 is TGCGCCAGCAGTACTTGGGCGGGAGGAGAGCAGTACTTC.

This clonotype was seen repeatedly, ten times or more. The chain is built from TRBV13 and TRBJ2-2; D is possibly TRBD2 (6 bases). Between the trimmed V and J ends, which lost 4 bases and 4 bases, there was a span of 16 bases. The CDR3 loop spans 16 amino acids. Germline CDR1 and CDR2: PRHDT and FYEKMQ (reference sequence). This CDR3 reads CASSSDYLSGTGELFF. The DNA of the CDR3 is TGTGCCAGCAGCTCCGACTACCTTAGCGGCACCGGGGAGCTGTTTTTT.

In regard to this clonotype: This could be a read error, since a much larger clone is one nucleotide away. This sequence joins TRBV10-2 and TRBJ1-2; D is uncertain. The V gene's germline CDR1 is WSHSY and CDR2 SAAADI. The CDR3 has 14 residues. CDR3 sequence reads: CVSRGSSTDYGYTF. The CDR3 DNA is TGCGTCAGCCGAGGGAGTTCCACGGATTATGGCTACACCTTC.

The genes are TRBV4-1 and TRBJ2-1, with TRBD2 matching over 10 bases. Germline CDR1 is MGHRA and CDR2 is YSYEKL. This CDR3 is built from 17 residues. With 2 bases clipped from V and 6 bases from J, the junction kept 10 bases outside the gene matches. CDR3 sequence reads: CASSQSFGTSDINEQFF. The CDR3 DNA is TGCGCCAGCAGCCAAAGCTTCGGGACTAGCGATATCAATGAGCAGTTCTTC.

This clonotype has just a few counts. At one boundary the junction diverges from the germline segment, which might be a read error. This chain joins TRBV11-3 and TRBJ1-2, with a weak D call TRBD1 (6 bases). The germline CDR1 and CDR2 sequences are SGHNT and YENEEA. The CDR3 is 13 amino acids. CDR3 DNA: TGTGTCAGCAGCGTTCAGGGGACCGGTGGCTACACCTTC. It specifies CVSSVQGTGGYTF.

The CDR3 nucleotides are TGTGCCAGCAGTGAAGGGACACCCACTGAAGCTTTCTTT. Translating it yields CASSEGTPTEAFF. This chain uses TRBV2 with TRBJ1-1, with D possibly being TRBD1 (5 bases). Germline V gene lookup returns CDR1 SNHLY and CDR2 FYNNEI. V lost 1 base and J 4 bases, leaving 7 bases between the germline ends. CDR3 length equals 13 residues.

This clonotype has a count of ten or more. This CDR3 reads CASGTSRIQGIGNQPQHF. Written as DNA, the CDR3 is TGTGCTAGTGGTACCTCTCGAATACAGGGGATTGGGAATCAGCCCCAGCATTTT. V is TRBV12-5 and J is TRBJ1-5; 7 bases are shared with TRBD1. CDR1 and CDR2 from the germline V gene are LGHNT and FRNRAP. This CDR3 comprises 18 residues. Trimming removed 5 bases from V and 4 bases from J; junction bases left unmatched: 17.

This clonotype was seen a handful of times. This rearrangement joins TRBV6-4 to TRBJ2-6; D unresolved. V was trimmed by 0 bases and J by 0 bases, leaving 12 bases between them. The CDR3 contains 18 residues. Germline V gene data show CDR1 as MRHNA and CDR2 as SNTAGT. Here the CDR3 DNA reads TGTGCCAGCAGTGACTCGTTGGAGAGCCACTCTGGGGCCAACGTCCTGACTTTC. Its translation: CASSDSLESHSGANVLTF.

V usage is TRBV2 and J usage is TRBJ1-4; no reliable D call. The V and J ends lost 6 bases and 5 bases respectively, with 10 bases between them. The CDR3 length is 13 residues. Germline lookup yields CDR1 SNHLY and CDR2 FYNNEI. This chain's CDR3 is CASSRMENEKLFF. Here the CDR3 DNA reads TGTGCCAGCAGCAGGATGGAAAATGAAAAACTGTTTTTT.

This chain joins TRBV20-1 and TRBJ2-2; D might be TRBD1 (6 bases). With 0 bases removed from V and 7 bases from J, the gap between germline ends came to 12 bases. This CDR3 has 14 amino acids. Germline V CDR1 and CDR2: DFQATT, SNEGSKA (reference sequence). Here the CDR3 reads CSARDRQGGGELFF. The CDR3 DNA follows: TGCAGTGCTAGAGATAGGCAAGGGGGCGGGGAGCTGTTTTTT.

With regard to this clonotype: This may be a read error, as it is one base from a much larger clone. The rearrangement joins TRBV7-9 to TRBJ2-5; 7 bases align to TRBD1. The assigned J gene may be wrong: the sequence end matches TRBJ2-1 better. Per the germline V gene, CDR1 is SEHNR and CDR2 is FQNEAQ (reference sequence). This CDR3 region has 18 residues. CDR3 coding DNA: TGTGCCAGCAGCTTAGTTCTCCTCCTCCTCGACAGGGAAGAGACCCAGTTCTTC. This sequence encodes CASSLVLLLLDREETQFF.

As regards this clonotype: A single base separates this from a much larger clone, so it may be a read error. The rearrangement joins TRBV28 to TRBJ2-5, with 7 bases matching TRBD1. The V gene's germline CDR1 is MDHEN and CDR2 SYDVKM. The V segment lost 4 bases and the J segment 2 bases; nucleotides outside the gene matches: 10. The CDR3 runs 16 residues. Here the CDR3 DNA reads TGTGCCAGCAGTTCCCATCCTCGGACAGGTCAAGAGACCCAGTACTTC. It specifies CASSSHPRTGQETQYF.

Many counts were recorded for this clonotype. The chain joins TRBV7-2 to TRBJ2-7, with D possibly called TRBD1 or TRBD2 (5 bases each). Germline CDR1 reads SGHTA; CDR2 reads FQGNSA. Trimming cost V 2 bases and J 5 bases, with 13 bases left between them. The CDR3 contains 14 residues. The CDR3 is CASSLHPGRDEQYF. CDR3 in DNA: TGTGCCAGCAGCTTACATCCAGGGCGGGACGAGCAGTACTTC. Drawing the rest from reference TRBV7-2 and TRBJ2-7, the complete variable domain is GAGVSQSPSNKVTEKGKDVELRCDPISGHTALYWYRQSLGQGLEFLIYFQGNSAPDKSGLPSDRFSAERTGGSVSTLTIQRTQQEDSAVYLCASSLHPGRDEQYFGPGTRLTVT.

This clonotype has at least ten counts. The chain uses TRBV6-2 or TRBV6-3 and TRBJ1-5; D perhaps matches TRBD1 (5 bases). Trimming removed 7 bases at V and 3 bases at J, with 16 bases between. Per the germline V gene, CDR1 is MNHEY and CDR2 is SVGEGT. This CDR3 has 15 amino acids. The CDR3 nucleotides read TGTGCCAGCAAACGGGGGGGAGCTTCCAATCAGCCCCAGCATTTT. Its protein is CASKRGGASNQPQHF.

V usage is TRBV19 and J usage is TRBJ2-3; possible D gene TRBD1, 5 bases. There are 15 residues in the CDR3. Trimming stripped 3 bases from V and 4 bases from J, with 14 bases between. Germline CDR1 reads LNHDA; CDR2 reads SQIVND (reference sequence). The CDR3 spells CASSMAGNIADTQYF. Written as DNA, the CDR3 is TGTGCCAGTAGTATGGCAGGGAATATCGCAGATACGCAGTATTTT.

In the case of this clonotype: A single base separates this from a much larger clone, so it may be a read error. The chain links TRBV2 to TRBJ2-7, with D unclear. The CDR3 spans 11 residues. Trimming stripped 11 bases from V and 3 bases from J, with 11 bases between. Germline V gives CDR1 SNHLY, CDR2 FYNNEI. In nucleotides, the CDR3 is TGTGCCGGCAAGGCAGACTACGAGCAGTACTTC. This translates into CAGKADYEQYF.

The gene calls are TRBV7-9 and TRBJ1-2; perhaps TRBD1 as D (5 bases). Trimming stripped 4 bases from V and 8 bases from J, with 17 bases between. Looked up from germline, CDR1 is SEHNR and CDR2 is FQNEAQ (reference sequence). The CDR3 covers 14 residues. CDR3 in amino acids: CASSSPGGVGGYTF. The CDR3 DNA sequence: TGTGCCAGCAGCTCCCCCGGAGGGGTTGGCGGCTACACCTTC.

In its sample, this clonotype was seen a few times. CDR3 DNA: TGTGCCTGGAGTTCCGGACTAGCGGGACTGAATGAGCAGTTCTTC. Protein product: CAWSSGLAGLNEQFF. V and J are TRBV30 and TRBJ2-1; 12 bases are shared with TRBD2. Germline values: CDR1 GTSNPN, CDR2 SVGIG (reference sequence). V lost 2 bases to trimming and J lost 7 bases; unmatched junction nucleotides: 6. This CDR3 is built from 15 residues.

This clonotype was counted at least ten times. The CDR3 loop is CSARDRTSGSGETQYF. The CDR3 region has the DNA TGCAGTGCTAGAGATCGGACTAGCGGGAGCGGGGAGACCCAGTACTTC. V usage is TRBV20-1 and J usage is TRBJ2-5; 13 bases map to TRBD2. Trimming at V came to 0 bases and at J to 5 bases, leaving 6 bases not matched to a gene. The CDR3 runs 16 residues. Germline CDR1 is DFQATT and CDR2 is SNEGSKA (reference sequence).

This clonotype was recorded at least ten times. This chain links TRBV11-2 with TRBJ2-7, with 7 bases fitting TRBD2. The germline gives CDR1 SGHAT, CDR2 FQNNGV. CDR3 length: 14 residues. V dropped 4 bases and J dropped 3; count of bases not matched to a gene: 6. The CDR3 reads CASSWGGSGYEQYF. The DNA of the CDR3 is TGTGCCAGCAGCTGGGGGGGGTCGGGCTACGAGCAGTACTTC. The full variable domain, its missing parts supplied by reference TRBV11-2 and TRBJ2-7, is EAGVAQSPRYKIIEKRQSVAFWCNPISGHATLYWYQQILGQGPKLLIQFQNNGVVDDSQLPKDRFSAERLKGVDSTLKIQPAKLEDSAVYLCASSWGGSGYEQYFGPGTRLTVT.

This clonotype was detected only a few times. The CDR3 DNA reads TGTGCCAGCAGTTACTCCGGGGGGGCGGGCGGCAATGAGCAGTTCTTC. It yields the protein CASSYSGGAGGNEQFF. V usage is TRBV6-2 or TRBV6-3 and J usage is TRBJ2-1, with 8 bases fitting TRBD2. The J segment lost 6 bases and the V segment lost 0 bases, leaving 7 bases of the junction unmatched. The CDR3 has 16 amino acids. CDR1 MNHEY and CDR2 SVGEGT come from the germline V gene.

V and J are TRBV29-1 and TRBJ2-7, with 7 bases lining up with TRBD1. This CDR3 has 14 amino acids. The germline CDR1 and CDR2 sequences are SQVTM and ANQGSEA. The V segment lost 5 bases and the J segment 0 bases; nucleotides outside the gene matches: 7. Here the CDR3 reads CSVPRRDSSYEQYF. In DNA, the CDR3 is TGCAGCGTTCCTCGCCGGGACAGCTCCTACGAGCAGTACTTC.

This clonotype was seen once. This may arise from a read error, as a much more abundant clone is one base away. V is TRBV27 and J is TRBJ2-5; D perhaps matches TRBD1 (5 bases). The CDR3 length is 13 residues. The germline CDR1 and CDR2 sequences are MNHEY and SMNVEV (reference sequence). CDR3 nucleotides: TGTGCCAGCAGTTTTAGGGGTGTGGAGACCCAGCACTTC. Translated, it gives CASSFRGVETQHF.

This clonotype was seen once. This sequence joins TRBV19 and TRBJ1-2, with 7 bases fitting TRBD1. The CDR3 runs to 15 residues. With V trimmed by 3 bases and J by 5 bases, 9 bases remained unmatched. CDR1 is LNHDA and CDR2 is SQIVND in the germline V gene (reference sequence). CDR3 loop: CASSIPTTGRYGYTF. The CDR3 nucleotides are TGTGCCAGTAGTATCCCCACGACAGGGAGATATGGCTACACCTTC.